The source of this T cell receptor beta chain is a study of T-cell reconstitution after alpha-beta-depleted transplantation in children. Study-wide findings and caveats: Expanded clones from the graft, numbering several hundred, reportedly supplied alpha-beta T cells about two months after transplant. Most T-cell counts and diversity one year after the transplant came from T cells that were newly produced.

This clonotype was recorded at least ten times. Its antigen is unidentified. The CDR3 covers 19 residues. Germline CDR1 reads MNHEY; CDR2 reads SVGEGT. V dropped 6 bases and J dropped 2; count of bases not matched to a gene: 15. As it was prepared, the TCRbeta library received unique molecular identifiers. TCRdb recomputed calls from the PCR reads with MiXCR, one row per CDR3 protein. The table lists fewer than 250,000 distinct CDR3 sequences, 8.2% of them singletons. The receptor was isolated from a male patient aged 10-17 years who had a stem cell transplant for acute lymphoblastic leukemia, so the T cells may come from the graft donor. Sequencing used PBMCs, mostly from graft donor cells, obtained 180 days after TCRalphabeta/CD19-depleted stem cell transplant. The gene calls are TRBV6-2 or TRBV6-3 and TRBJ2-1, with TRBD2 matching over 11 bases. CDR3 region: CASSKWGPTSGGAYNEQFF. CDR3 nucleotides: TGTGCCAGCAGCAAATGGGGCCCTACTAGCGGGGGCGCCTACAATGAGCAGTTCTTC.